These 25 T cell receptor beta chains share one sample of origin, sequenced in a study of cytomegalovirus exposure and HLA in healthy donors. PCR employed 60 Vbeta and 13 Jbeta primers. Method: immunoSEQ multiplex PCR; TCRdb's copy keeps in-frame clones and lacks some. Here the sample spans about 120,000 clones, about four fifths being singletons. The specimen was PBMCs. The receptors come from a man aged 25-40 years in good health and CMV-seropositive.

This sequence joins TRBV7-2 and TRBJ1-1; TRBD1 matches at 7 bases. Germline CDR1 SGHTA, CDR2 FQGNSA. The junction had 7 bases not matched to a gene; V was cut back by 5 bases and J by 4 bases. The CDR3 runs to 14 residues. CDR3 coding DNA: TGTGCCAGCAGCGGAACGGCAGGGGGCACTGAAGCTTTCTTT. This encodes CASSGTAGGTEAFF.

V is TRBV27 and J is TRBJ2-4, with a weak D call TRBD1 (7 bases). The CDR3 consists of 13 residues. The germline V gene encodes CDR1 MNHEY and CDR2 SMNVEV (reference sequence). The ends were cut back, 8 bases at V and 6 bases at J, with 14 bases in the middle. The CDR3 coding sequence is TGTGCCAGCGGACTATACAGGGGAAACATTCAGTACTTC. It specifies CASGLYRGNIQYF.

This chain uses TRBV4-3 with TRBJ1-2, with 7 bases matching TRBD1. In germline, CDR1 is LGHNA, CDR2 YSLEER. Trimming at V came to 1 base and at J to 0 bases, leaving 8 bases not matched to a gene. This CDR3 contains 17 residues. The chain's CDR3 is CASSQGWTGPANYGYTF. The CDR3 DNA follows: TGCGCCAGCAGCCAAGGGTGGACAGGACCAGCTAACTATGGCTACACCTTC.

The chain carries TRBV19 and TRBJ1-1; 10 positions agree with TRBD1. The germline V gene has CDR1 LNHDA and CDR2 SQIVND (reference sequence). Trimming at V came to 4 bases and at J to 5 bases, leaving 7 bases not matched to a gene. The CDR3 spans 15 residues. CDR3 coding DNA: TGTGCCAGTAGTAACAACGACAGGGGGCATACTGAAGCTTTCTTT. It is translated as CASSNNDRGHTEAFF.

This clone was detected only a few times. The chain carries TRBV7-9 and TRBJ1-5; D call uncertain. Trimming took off 4 bases at V and 3 bases at J, with 10 bases between the two ends. CDR1 and CDR2 (germline): SEHNR, FQNEAQ (reference sequence). There are 14 residues in the CDR3. CDR3 sequence reads: CASSSQEYNQPQHF. Written as DNA, the CDR3 is TGTGCCAGCAGCTCCCAGGAATACAATCAGCCCCAGCATTTT.

This clone came up a few times. The rearrangement uses TRBV7-3 and TRBJ1-3; D ambiguous. In germline, CDR1 is SGHTA, CDR2 FQGTGA. The V end lost 0 bases, the J end lost 0 bases, and 9 bases lay between the germline ends. This CDR3 has 16 amino acids. CDR3 amino acids: CASSLTSPGSGNTIYF. The CDR3 DNA is TGTGCCAGCAGCTTAACGTCTCCCGGCTCTGGAAACACCATATATTTT.

The J gene is TRBJ2-3, the V gene TRBV13; TRBD2 agrees at 12 bases. The length of the CDR3 is 16 residues. Germline V gives CDR1 PRHDT, CDR2 FYEKMQ (reference sequence). The J segment lost 2 bases and the V segment lost 5 bases, leaving 5 bases of the junction unmatched. The CDR3 sequence: CASSIRLAGATDTQYF. CDR3 coding DNA: TGTGCCAGCAGCATAAGACTAGCGGGGGCCACAGATACGCAGTATTTT. Based on the CDR3 plus reference TRBV13 and TRBJ2-3, the full variable domain is AAGVIQSPRHLIKEKRETATLKCYPIPRHDTVYWYQQGPGQDPQFLISFYEKMQSDKGSIPDRFSAQQFSDYHSELNMSSLELGDSALYFCASSIRLAGATDTQYFGPGTRLTVL.

The gene calls are TRBV5-1 and TRBJ2-7, with D possibly being TRBD1 (6 bases). Germline loops: CDR1 SGHRS, CDR2 YFSETQ. The CDR3 contains 15 residues. Trimming took 3 bases from V and 3 from J, leaving 16 bases between them. The CDR3 coding sequence is TGCGCCAGCAGCTCCACAGGGCCTGGCGACTACGAGCAGTACTTC. Translating it yields CASSSTGPGDYEQYF. Based on the CDR3 plus reference TRBV5-1 and TRBJ2-7, the full variable domain is KAGVTQTPRYLIKTRGQQVTLSCSPISGHRSVSWYQQTPGQGLQFLFEYFSETQRNKGNFPGRFSGRQFSNSRSEMNVSTLELGDSALYLCASSSTGPGDYEQYFGPGTRLTVT.

In this sample, this clone turned up a few times. The rearrangement links TRBV7-6 to TRBJ1-1; 8 bases align to TRBD1. Trimming at V came to 4 bases and at J to 1 base, leaving 2 bases not matched to a gene. The V gene's germline CDR1 is SGHVS and CDR2 FNYEAQ. CDR3 length: 14 amino acids. The CDR3 is CASSSTGANTEAFF. The CDR3 DNA follows: TGTGCCAGCAGCTCGACAGGGGCGAACACTGAAGCTTTCTTT.

V usage is TRBV4-2 and J usage is TRBJ1-2; TRBD1 is a possible D gene (6 bases). Trimming removed 3 bases at V and 5 bases at J, with 16 bases between. The CDR3 covers 15 residues. CDR1 is LGHNA and CDR2 is YNFKEQ in the germline V gene. CDR3 bases: TGTGCCAGCAGCCATCTAATCGGACAGTTTTATGGCTACACCTTC. The encoded protein is CASSHLIGQFYGYTF.

A few counts support this clone. This chain uses TRBV4-2 with TRBJ2-5; D possibly corresponds to TRBD1 (5 bases). The J call may be wrong; the DNA end is better matched by TRBJ2-7. CDR3 length: 14 amino acids. The V gene's germline CDR1 is LGHNA and CDR2 YNFKEQ. DNA of the CDR3: TGTGCCAGCAGCCAAGCCCTCGACAGTTACGAGCAGTACTTC. It is translated as CASSQALDSYEQYF.

The genes are TRBV4-1 and TRBJ2-3; TRBD2 is a possible D gene (6 bases). V lost 3 bases to trimming and J lost 4 bases, with 20 bases between them. The germline V gene has CDR1 MGHRA and CDR2 YSYEKL. The CDR3 extends over 17 amino acids. CDR3 loop: CASSQIESEGPSDTQYF. For the CDR3, the DNA is TGCGCCAGCAGCCAGATTGAATCGGAGGGACCCTCAGATACGCAGTATTTT.

This clone has a handful of counts. The rearrangement joins TRBV19 to TRBJ2-3; 7 positions match TRBD2. The CDR3 consists of 18 residues. In germline, CDR1 is LNHDA, CDR2 SQIVND (reference sequence). J lost 0 bases, V lost 3 bases, and 12 bases had no gene match. Written as DNA, the CDR3 is TGTGCCAGTAGTATTATCCCCACCGGGCGGGAGAGCACAGATACGCAGTATTTT. As protein: CASSIIPTGRESTDTQYF.

J is TRBJ2-6 and V is TRBV21-1; TRBD1 is the table's D call and was not checked against the DNA. TRBV21-1 is a known pseudogene. This CDR3 is built from 22 residues. The CDR3 sequence is CASSELRDRVLRRGTGANGLTF. DNA for the CDR3: TGTGCCAGCAGCGAACTCCGGGACAGGGTCCTGCGAAGGGGGACTGGGGCCAACGGCCTGACTTTC.

The rearrangement joins TRBV11-3 to TRBJ2-1, with 7 bases that match TRBD2. CDR3 length equals 15 residues. The V segment lost 5 bases and the J segment 0 bases; nucleotides outside the gene matches: 4. Germline CDR1 is SGHNT and CDR2 is YENEEA. The CDR3 nucleotides read TGTGCCAGCAGCCCTAGCGGAGACTCCTACAATGAGCAGTTCTTC. Translating gives CASSPSGDSYNEQFF.

The chain combines TRBV11-1 with TRBJ1-4; possible D gene TRBD1, 6 bases. Trimming pared 5 bases from V and 7 bases from J, leaving 14 bases between. CDR1 and CDR2 from the germline V gene are SGHAT and FQDESV (reference sequence). The CDR3 runs 14 residues. CDR3 coding DNA: TGTGCCAGCAGCGCCGGGACCAGGGGTGAAAAACTGTTTTTT. Protein: CASSAGTRGEKLFF.

The CDR3 bases are TGTGCCTCGGACCGGACTATCTACAATGAGCAGTTCTTC. Protein: CASDRTIYNEQFF. The chain recombines TRBV30 with TRBJ2-1, with a tentative D call TRBD2 (6 bases). This CDR3 is 13 amino acids long. Germline assignment: CDR1 GTSNPN and CDR2 SVGIG (reference sequence). The V end lost 7 bases, the J end lost 3 bases, and 13 bases lay between the germline ends.

The chain is built from TRBV7-3 and TRBJ2-3; TRBD1 agrees at 9 bases. The germline V gene has CDR1 SGHTA and CDR2 FQGTGA. Germline trimming cut 6 bases from V and 1 base from J; bases unmatched to any gene: 2. The CDR3 has 14 amino acids. CDR3 nucleotides: TGTGCCAGCAGGCGGACAGGGGGCACAGATACGCAGTATTTT. This encodes CASRRTGGTDTQYF.

The CDR3 region is CASSPRDRVHSNQPQHF. CDR3 DNA: TGTGCCAGCAGCCCGCGGGACAGGGTTCATAGCAATCAGCCCCAGCATTTT. The chain is built from TRBV27 and TRBJ1-5; 9 nucleotides agree with TRBD1. The CDR3 contains 17 residues. V was clipped by 6 bases and J by 0 bases; unmatched bases: 9. CDR1 is MNHEY, CDR2 SMNVEV, per germline (reference sequence).

V usage is TRBV5-1 and J usage is TRBJ2-7, with D perhaps matching TRBD2 (6 bases). Looked up from germline, CDR1 is SGHRS and CDR2 is YFSETQ. V dropped 5 bases and J dropped 7 bases, with 16 bases sitting between them. The CDR3 is made up of 13 amino acids. The CDR3, as DNA: TGCGCCAGCAGTTCGGATCTTGGGGGGGAGCAGTACTTC. It translates to CASSSDLGGEQYF.

V is TRBV4-3 and J is TRBJ1-5; 8 nucleotides match TRBD1. The CDR3 sequence is 18 residues long. In germline, CDR1 is LGHNA, CDR2 YSLEER. The trim removed 1 base at V and 4 bases at J, leaving 12 bases unmatched. The CDR3 DNA reads as TGCGCCAGCAGCCAAGTCACAGGGGGGGGACCAATAAATCAGCCCCAGCATTTT. This gives the protein CASSQVTGGGPINQPQHF.

This chain joins TRBV4-3 and TRBJ2-2; 13 bases align to TRBD2. The germline V gene encodes CDR1 LGHNA and CDR2 YSLEER. This CDR3 has 17 residues. J was trimmed by 3 bases and V by 4 bases; bases with no gene match: 5. In nucleotides, the CDR3 is TGCGCCAGCAGCCTGGGACTAGCGGGGACCTACACCGGGGAGCTGTTTTTT. Translated: CASSLGLAGTYTGELFF.

The chain carries TRBV6-1 and TRBJ1-2, with D possibly TRBD1 on 6 matching bases. V was pared by 6 bases and J by 4 bases, with 9 bases between. The germline V gene encodes CDR1 MNHNS and CDR2 SASEGT. The length of the CDR3 is 12 residues. CDR3 bases: TGTGCCAGCAGCACAGGGACCTATGGCTACACCTTC. Its protein is CASSTGTYGYTF.

This clone has just a few counts. The chain uses TRBV11-2 and TRBJ2-7, with no clear D. The CDR3 runs 15 residues. V shed 1 base and J shed 0 bases, with 10 bases lying between them. Germline loops: CDR1 SGHAT, CDR2 FQNNGV. The CDR3 nucleotides read TGTGCCAGCAGCTTAGGCGGCTATGCCTCCTACGAGCAGTACTTC. Its protein product is CASSLGGYASYEQYF.

This clone was picked up a small number of times. The chain uses TRBV5-1 and TRBJ2-3; 7 bases align to TRBD1. Germline assignment: CDR1 SGHRS and CDR2 YFSETQ. Losses at the gene ends were 7 bases for V and 0 bases for J; bases not matched to a gene: 5. The CDR3 covers 14 residues. CDR3 nucleotide sequence: TGCGCCAGCGCCGGGACAGCTAGCACAGATACGCAGTATTTT. Translated: CASAGTASTDTQYF.